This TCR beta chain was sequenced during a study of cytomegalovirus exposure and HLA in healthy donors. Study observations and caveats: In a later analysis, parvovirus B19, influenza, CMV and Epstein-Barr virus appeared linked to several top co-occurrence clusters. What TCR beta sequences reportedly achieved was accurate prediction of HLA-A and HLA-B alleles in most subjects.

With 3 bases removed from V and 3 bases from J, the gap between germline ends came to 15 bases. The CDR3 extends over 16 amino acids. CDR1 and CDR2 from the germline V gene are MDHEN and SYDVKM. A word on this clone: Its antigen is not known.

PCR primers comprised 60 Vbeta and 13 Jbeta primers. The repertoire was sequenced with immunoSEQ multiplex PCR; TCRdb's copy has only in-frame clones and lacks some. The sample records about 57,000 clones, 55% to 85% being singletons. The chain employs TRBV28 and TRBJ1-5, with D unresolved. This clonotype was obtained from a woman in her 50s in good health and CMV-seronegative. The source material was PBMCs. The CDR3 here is CASSLRARLTNQPQHF. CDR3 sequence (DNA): TGTGCCAGCAGTTTGAGGGCCCGACTCACCAATCAGCCCCAGCATTTT.